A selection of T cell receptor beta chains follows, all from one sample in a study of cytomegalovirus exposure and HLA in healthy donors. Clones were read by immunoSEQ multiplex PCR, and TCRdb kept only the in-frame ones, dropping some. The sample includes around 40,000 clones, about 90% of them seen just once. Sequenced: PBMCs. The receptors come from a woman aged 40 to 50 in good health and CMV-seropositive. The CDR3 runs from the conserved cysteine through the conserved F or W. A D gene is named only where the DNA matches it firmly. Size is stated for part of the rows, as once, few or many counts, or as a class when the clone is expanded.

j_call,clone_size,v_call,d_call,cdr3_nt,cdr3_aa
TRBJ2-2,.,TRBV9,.,TGTGCCAGCAGCGTCTTGGACAGAACCACCGGGGAGCTGTTTTTT,CASSVLDRTTGELFF
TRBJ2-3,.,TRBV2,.,TGTGCCAGCAGCTCCTCCACAGATACGCAGTATTTT,CASSSSTDTQYF
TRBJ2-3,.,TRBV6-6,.,TGTGCCAGCAGCTTCCGCGCCCAAACAGATACGCAGTATTTT,CASSFRAQTDTQYF
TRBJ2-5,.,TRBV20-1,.,TGCAGCGAACAGTACCAAGAGACCCAGTACTTC,CSEQYQETQYF
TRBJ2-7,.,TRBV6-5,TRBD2,TGTGCCAGCAAACACAGCGGGAGGGCCCCCTACGAGCAGTACTTC,CASKHSGRAPYEQYF
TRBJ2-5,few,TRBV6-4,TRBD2,TGTGCCAGCAGTGATGGCGGGGGTGGGAAAGAGACCCAGTACTTC,CASSDGGGGKETQYF
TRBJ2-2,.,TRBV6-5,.,TGTGCCACCAGGTCGGCAGGGAACACCGGGGAGCTGTTTTTT,CATRSAGNTGELFF
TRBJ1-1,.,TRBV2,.,TGTGCCAGCAATCGGGATCTAAACACTGAAGCTTTCTTT,CASNRDLNTEAFF
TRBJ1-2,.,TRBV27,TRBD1,TGTGCCAGCAGTGAAGCCAGGGGGTCTAGAGGCTACACCTTC,CASSEARGSRGYTF
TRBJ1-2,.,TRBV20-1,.,TGCATCTTGGGGGCGGACTATGGCTACACCTTC,CILGADYGYTF
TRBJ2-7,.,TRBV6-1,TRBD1,TGTGCCAGCAGTCGGGACAGGAGCTCCTACGAGCAGTACTTC,CASSRDRSSYEQYF
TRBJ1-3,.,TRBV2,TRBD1,TGTGCCAGCATTCGAGACAGGGGATCTGGAAACACCATATATTTT,CASIRDRGSGNTIYF
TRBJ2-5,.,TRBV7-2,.,TGTGCCAGCAGCCCCCAGGAGACCCAGTACTTC,CASSPQETQYF
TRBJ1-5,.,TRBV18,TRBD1,TGTGCCAGCTCACCAGGAGGGGGCTCCTCAAATCAGCCCCAGCATTTT,CASSPGGGSSNQPQHF
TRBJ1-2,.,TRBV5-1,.,TGCGCCAGCAGCCCTGCTCTAGGGGACTATGGCTACACCTTC,CASSPALGDYGYTF
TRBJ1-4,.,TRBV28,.,TGTGCTTATGGACAGAGGGATGAAAAACTGTTTTTT,CAYGQRDEKLFF
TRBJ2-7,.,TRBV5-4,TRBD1,TGTGCCAGCAGCTCGGTGACAGGGGCCCGGTACGAGCAGTACTTC,CASSSVTGARYEQYF
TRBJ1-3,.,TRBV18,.,TGTGCCAGCTCACCAAGCAGGGGTTATGGAAACACCATATATTTT,CASSPSRGYGNTIYF
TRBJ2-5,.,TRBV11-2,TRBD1,TGTGCCAGCAGCTTAGTTGACAGGGGGGAGACCCAGTACTTC,CASSLVDRGETQYF
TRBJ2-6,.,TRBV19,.,TGTGCCAGTAGCCGAACTTACTCTGGGGCCAACGTCCTGACTTTC,CASSRTYSGANVLTF
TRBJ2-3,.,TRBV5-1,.,TGCGCCAGCAGGGACGGACAGTTCACAGATACGCAGTATTTT,CASRDGQFTDTQYF
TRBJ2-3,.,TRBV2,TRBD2,TGTGCCAGCAGTGGCCAGACTAGCGGGAGGACAGATACGCAGTATTTT,CASSGQTSGRTDTQYF
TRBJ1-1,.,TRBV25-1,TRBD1,TGTGCCAGCAGTGGACCGACAGGGATGAACACTGAAGCTTTCTTT,CASSGPTGMNTEAFF
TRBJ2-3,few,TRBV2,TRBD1,TGTGCCAGCAGTCGAAGGACAGGGATCCCAGATACGCAGTATTTT,CASSRRTGIPDTQYF
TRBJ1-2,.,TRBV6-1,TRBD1,TGTGCCAGCAGCCACACGGACAGGGACTACTATGGCTACACCTTC,CASSHTDRDYYGYTF
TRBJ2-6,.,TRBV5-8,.,TGTGCCAGCAGCTTGGCCCTAACTGGGGCCAACGTCCTGACTTTC,CASSLALTGANVLTF
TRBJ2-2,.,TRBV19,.,TGTGCCAGTAGTATAGCGGGTTTCACCGGGGAGCTGTTTTTT,CASSIAGFTGELFF
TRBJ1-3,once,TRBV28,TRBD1,TGTGCCAGCAGTTTGGCAGGGGGCTCGGGAAACACCATATATTTT,CASSLAGGSGNTIYF
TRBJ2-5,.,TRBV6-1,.,TGTGCCAGCAGTGAGGGACACTATAGCAGAGAGACCCAGTACTTC,CASSEGHYSRETQYF
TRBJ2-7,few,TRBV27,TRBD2,TGTGCCAGCAGACGGACTAGCGGAGCCTACGAGCAGTACTTC,CASRRTSGAYEQYF
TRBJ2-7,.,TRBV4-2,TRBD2,TGTGCCAGCAGCCGAGATAGCGGGATTGGTGAGCAGTACTTC,CASSRDSGIGEQYF
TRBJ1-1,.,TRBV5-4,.,TGTGCCAGCAGCTTGGACGGGGGGGGATCTGAAGCTTTCTTT,CASSLDGGGSEAFF
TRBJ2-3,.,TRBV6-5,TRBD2,TGTGCCAGCAGGGGACTAGTAATCTCAGATACGCAGTATTTT,CASRGLVISDTQYF
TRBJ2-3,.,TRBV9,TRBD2,TGTGCCAGCAGCGAGCTAGCGGGGGATCAAGATACGCAGTATTTT,CASSELAGDQDTQYF
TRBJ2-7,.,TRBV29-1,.,TGCAGCGCCACTAGCTCTAAGGCGTCCTACGAGCAGTACTTC,CSATSSKASYEQYF
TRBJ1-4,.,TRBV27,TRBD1,TGTGCCAGCAGTTCAGGGGGGACAGGGGCGAAACTGTTTTTT,CASSSGGTGAKLFF
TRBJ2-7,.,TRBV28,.,TGTGCCAGCAGCACCCCCCGGACAGCCGGGGCGTTAGGCCCCTACGAGCAGTACTTC,CASSTPRTAGALGPYEQYF
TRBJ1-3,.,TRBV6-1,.,TGTGCCAGCAGTGAACTGGGGCAGACTTCTGGAAACACCATATATTTT,CASSELGQTSGNTIYF
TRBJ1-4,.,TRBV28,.,TGTGCCAGCAGTTTATACCACAATTGGGGGGAGGGATCCGAAAAACTGTTTTTT,CASSLYHNWGEGSEKLFF